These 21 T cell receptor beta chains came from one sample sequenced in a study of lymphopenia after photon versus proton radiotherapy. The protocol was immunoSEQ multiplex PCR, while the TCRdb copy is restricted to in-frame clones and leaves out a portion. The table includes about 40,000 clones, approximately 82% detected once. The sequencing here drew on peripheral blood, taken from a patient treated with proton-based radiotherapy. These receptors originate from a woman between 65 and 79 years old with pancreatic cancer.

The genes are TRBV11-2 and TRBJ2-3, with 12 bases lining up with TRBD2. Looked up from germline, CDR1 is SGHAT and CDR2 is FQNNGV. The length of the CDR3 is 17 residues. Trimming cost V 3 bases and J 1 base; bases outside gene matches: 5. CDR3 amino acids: CASSLRTSGAGTDTQYF. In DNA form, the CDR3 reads TGTGCCAGCAGCTTGCGGACTAGCGGGGCGGGCACAGATACGCAGTATTTT.

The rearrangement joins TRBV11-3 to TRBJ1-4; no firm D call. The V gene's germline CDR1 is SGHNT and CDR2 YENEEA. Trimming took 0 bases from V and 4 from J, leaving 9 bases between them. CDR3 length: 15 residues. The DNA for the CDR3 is TGTGCCAGCAGCTTAGACGGAGGTGTTAATGAAAAACTGTTTTTT. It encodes CASSLDGGVNEKLFF. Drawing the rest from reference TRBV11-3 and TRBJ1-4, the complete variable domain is EAGVVQSPRYKIIEKKQPVAFWCNPISGHNTLYWYLQNLGQGPELLIRYENEEAVDDSQLPKDRFSAERLKGVDSTLKIQPAELGDSAVYLCASSLDGGVNEKLFFGSGTQLSVL.

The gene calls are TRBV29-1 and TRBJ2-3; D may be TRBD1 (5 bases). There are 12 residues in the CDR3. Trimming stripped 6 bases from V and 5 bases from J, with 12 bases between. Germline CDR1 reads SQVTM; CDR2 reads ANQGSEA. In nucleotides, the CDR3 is TGCAGCGTAGGGGTGGGGCAAGATACGCAGTATTTT. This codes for CSVGVGQDTQYF.

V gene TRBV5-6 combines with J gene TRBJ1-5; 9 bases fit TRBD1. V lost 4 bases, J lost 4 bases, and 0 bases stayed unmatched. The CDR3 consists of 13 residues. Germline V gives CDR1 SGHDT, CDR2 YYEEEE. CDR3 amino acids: CASSGTGNQPQHF. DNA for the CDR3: TGTGCCAGCAGCGGGACAGGGAATCAGCCCCAGCATTTT.

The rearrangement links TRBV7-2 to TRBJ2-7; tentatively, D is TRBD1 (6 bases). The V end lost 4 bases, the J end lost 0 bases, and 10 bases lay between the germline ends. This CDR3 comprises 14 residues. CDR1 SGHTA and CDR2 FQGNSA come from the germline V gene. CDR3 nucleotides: TGTGCCAGCAGCTCCCAGGGGAGCTCCTACGAGCAGTACTTC. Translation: CASSSQGSSYEQYF. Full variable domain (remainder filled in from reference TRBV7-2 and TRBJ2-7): GAGVSQSPSNKVTEKGKDVELRCDPISGHTALYWYRQSLGQGLEFLIYFQGNSAPDKSGLPSDRFSAERTGGSVSTLTIQRTQQEDSAVYLCASSSQGSSYEQYFGPGTRLTVT.

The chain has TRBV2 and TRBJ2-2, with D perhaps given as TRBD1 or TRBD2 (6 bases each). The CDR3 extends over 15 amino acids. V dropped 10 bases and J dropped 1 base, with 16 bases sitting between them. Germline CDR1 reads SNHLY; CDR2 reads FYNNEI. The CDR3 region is CANQGPAGNTGELFF. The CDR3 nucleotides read TGTGCCAATCAGGGGCCAGCGGGGAACACCGGGGAGCTGTTTTTT.

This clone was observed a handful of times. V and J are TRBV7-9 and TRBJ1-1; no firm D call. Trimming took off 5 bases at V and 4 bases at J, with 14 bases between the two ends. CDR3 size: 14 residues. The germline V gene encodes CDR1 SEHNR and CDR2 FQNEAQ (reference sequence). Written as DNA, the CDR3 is TGTGCCAGCAGCACGACGGGGTTGGTCACTGAAGCTTTCTTT. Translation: CASSTTGLVTEAFF.

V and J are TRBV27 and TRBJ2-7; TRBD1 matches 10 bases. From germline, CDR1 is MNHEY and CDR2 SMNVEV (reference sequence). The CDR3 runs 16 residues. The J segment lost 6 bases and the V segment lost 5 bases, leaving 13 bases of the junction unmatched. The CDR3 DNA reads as TGTGCCAGCAGTCGATATTCCGGGACAGGGGTCAGCGAGCAGTACTTC. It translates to CASSRYSGTGVSEQYF.

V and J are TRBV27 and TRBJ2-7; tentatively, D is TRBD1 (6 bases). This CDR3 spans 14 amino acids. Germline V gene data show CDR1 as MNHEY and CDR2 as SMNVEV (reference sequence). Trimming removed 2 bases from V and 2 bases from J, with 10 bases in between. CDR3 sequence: CASSLAPGAYEQYF. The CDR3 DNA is TGTGCCAGCAGTTTAGCTCCAGGGGCCTACGAGCAGTACTTC.

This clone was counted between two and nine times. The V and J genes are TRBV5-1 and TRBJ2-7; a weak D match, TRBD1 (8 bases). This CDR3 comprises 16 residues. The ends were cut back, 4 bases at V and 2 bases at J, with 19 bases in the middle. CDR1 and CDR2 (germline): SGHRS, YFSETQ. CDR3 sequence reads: CASSASGGRGPYEQYF. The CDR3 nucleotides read TGCGCCAGCAGCGCGTCGGGGGGCAGGGGGCCCTACGAGCAGTACTTC. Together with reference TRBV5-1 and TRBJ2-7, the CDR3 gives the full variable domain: KAGVTQTPRYLIKTRGQQVTLSCSPISGHRSVSWYQQTPGQGLQFLFEYFSETQRNKGNFPGRFSGRQFSNSRSEMNVSTLELGDSALYLCASSASGGRGPYEQYFGPGTRLTVT.

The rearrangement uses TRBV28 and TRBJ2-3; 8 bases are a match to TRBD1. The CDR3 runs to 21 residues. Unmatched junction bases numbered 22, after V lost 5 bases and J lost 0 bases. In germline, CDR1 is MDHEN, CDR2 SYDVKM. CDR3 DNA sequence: TGTGCCAGCAGTCTAGCCGACTTTCGGACAGGGACTGTAATTAGCACAGATACGCAGTATTTT. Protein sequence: CASSLADFRTGTVISTDTQYF.

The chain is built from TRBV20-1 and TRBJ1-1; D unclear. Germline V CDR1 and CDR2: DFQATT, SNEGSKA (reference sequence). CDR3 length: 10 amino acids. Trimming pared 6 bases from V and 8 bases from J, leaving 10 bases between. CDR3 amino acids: CSATPDEAFF. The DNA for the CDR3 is TGCAGTGCCACACCGGACGAAGCTTTCTTT.

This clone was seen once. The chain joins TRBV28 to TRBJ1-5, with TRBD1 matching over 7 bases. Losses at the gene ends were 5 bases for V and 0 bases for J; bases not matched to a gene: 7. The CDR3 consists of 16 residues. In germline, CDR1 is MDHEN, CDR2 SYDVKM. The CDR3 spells CASSVLGQNSNQPQHF. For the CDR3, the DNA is TGTGCCAGCAGTGTCCTGGGACAGAATAGCAATCAGCCCCAGCATTTT.

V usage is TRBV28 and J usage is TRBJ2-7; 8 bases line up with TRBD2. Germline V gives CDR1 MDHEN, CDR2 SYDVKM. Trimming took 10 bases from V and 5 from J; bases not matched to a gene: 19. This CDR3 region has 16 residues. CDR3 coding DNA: TGTGCCACGCGCCCCTGGGGCCTCGGGACTAGGGACGAGCAGTACTTC. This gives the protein CATRPWGLGTRDEQYF.

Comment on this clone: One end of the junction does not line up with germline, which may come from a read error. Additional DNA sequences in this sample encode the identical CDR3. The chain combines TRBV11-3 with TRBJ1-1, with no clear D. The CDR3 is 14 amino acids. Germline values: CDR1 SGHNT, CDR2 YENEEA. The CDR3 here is CASSRRVGNTEAFF. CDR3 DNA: TGTGCCAGCAGCCGGCGGGTAGGGAACACTGAAGCCTTCTTT.

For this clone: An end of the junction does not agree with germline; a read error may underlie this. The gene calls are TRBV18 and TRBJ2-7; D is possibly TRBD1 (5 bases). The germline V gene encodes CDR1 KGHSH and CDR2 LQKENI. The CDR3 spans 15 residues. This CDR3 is CASSALGDSAVHRRF. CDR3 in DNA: TGTGCCAGCTCAGCTTTAGGCGACAGCGCCGTACATCGTCGCTTC. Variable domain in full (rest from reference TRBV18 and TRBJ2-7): NAGVMQNPRHLVRRRGQEARLRCSPMKGHSHVYWYRQLPEEGLKFMVYLQKENIIDESGMPKERFSAEFPKEGPSILRIQQVVRGDSAAYFCASSALGDSAVHRRFGPGTRLTVT.

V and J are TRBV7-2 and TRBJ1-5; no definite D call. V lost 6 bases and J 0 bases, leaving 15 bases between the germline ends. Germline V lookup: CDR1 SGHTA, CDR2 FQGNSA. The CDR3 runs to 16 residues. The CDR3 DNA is TGTGCCAGCAGAAGAGGAGGTTGGGATAGCAATCAGCCCCAGCATTTT. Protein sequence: CASRRGGWDSNQPQHF.

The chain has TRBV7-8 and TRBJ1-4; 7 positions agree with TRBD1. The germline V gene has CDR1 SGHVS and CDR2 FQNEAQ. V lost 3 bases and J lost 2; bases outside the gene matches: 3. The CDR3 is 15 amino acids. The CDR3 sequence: CASSFDRVTNEKLFF. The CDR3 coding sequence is TGTGCCAGCAGCTTTGACAGGGTGACTAATGAAAAACTGTTTTTT.

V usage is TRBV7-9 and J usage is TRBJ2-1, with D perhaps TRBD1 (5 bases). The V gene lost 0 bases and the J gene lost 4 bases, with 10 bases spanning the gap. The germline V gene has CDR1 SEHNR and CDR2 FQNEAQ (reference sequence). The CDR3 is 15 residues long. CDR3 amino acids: CASSLAGQQYNEQFF. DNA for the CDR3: TGTGCCAGCAGCTTAGCCGGACAACAATACAATGAGCAGTTCTTC. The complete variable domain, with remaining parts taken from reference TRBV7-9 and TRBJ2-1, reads DTGVSQNPRHKITKRGQNVTFRCDPISEHNRLYWYRQTLGQGPEFLTYFQNEAQLEKSRLLSDRFSAERPKGSFSTLEIQRTEQGDSAMYLCASSLAGQQYNEQFFGPGTRLTVL.

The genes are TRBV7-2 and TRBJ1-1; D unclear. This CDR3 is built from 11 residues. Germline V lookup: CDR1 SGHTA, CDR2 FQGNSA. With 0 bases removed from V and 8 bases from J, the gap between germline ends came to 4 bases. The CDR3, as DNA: TGTGCCAGCAGCTTAGCGCAGGAAGCTTTCTTT. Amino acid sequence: CASSLAQEAFF.

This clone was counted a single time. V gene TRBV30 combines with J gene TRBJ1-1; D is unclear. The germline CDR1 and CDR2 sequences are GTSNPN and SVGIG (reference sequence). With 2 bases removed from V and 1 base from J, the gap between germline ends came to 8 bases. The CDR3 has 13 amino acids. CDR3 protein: CAWSTWANTEAFF. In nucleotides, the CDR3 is TGTGCCTGGAGTACGTGGGCGAACACTGAAGCTTTCTTT.